This TCR beta chain came from a study of cytomegalovirus exposure and HLA in healthy donors. The wider study: Most donors, about 77% of several hundred genotyped, fell in the Caucasian-associated ancestry cluster. Points from the study as a whole: With further analysis later on, most CMV-associated TCR beta chains appeared HLA-restricted. Earlier results showed most TCR beta V segments being productive about 87% or about 30% of the time.

Note on this clone: The target antigen is unknown.

In the PCR, 60 Vbeta and 13 Jbeta primers were used. In the authors' methods: An analysis that came later counted 60 million to 80 million unique TCR beta chains, 9 million to 12 million shared. The assay was immunoSEQ multiplex PCR, and TCRdb's table has in-frame clones only and misses some. V and J calls and clone size are as listed in that table; D and trimming were resolved from the DNA. The data show 95,000 or so clones, approximately 77% seen once. The CDR3 has 12 amino acids. The V end was cut by 4 bases, the J end by 6 bases, with 13 bases between. CDR1 is GTSNPN, CDR2 SVGIG, per germline (reference sequence).

Sequenced input: PBMCs. This clonotype was obtained from a woman aged 40 to 49 in good health and CMV-seronegative. This chain connects TRBV30 to TRBJ2-7, with D possibly TRBD1 on 6 matching bases. As DNA, the CDR3 is TGTGCCTGGACAATAGAAGGGGGCGAGCAGTACTTC. It encodes CAWTIEGGEQYF. Full variable domain (remainder filled in from reference TRBV30 and TRBJ2-7): SQTIHQWPATLVQPVGSPLSLECTVEGTSNPNLYWYRQAAGRGLQLLFYSVGIGQISSEVPQNLSASRPQDRQFILSSKKLLLSDSGFYLCAWTIEGGEQYFGPGTRLTVT.